This TCR beta chain was sequenced during a study of metastatic and nonmetastatic thyroid tumors. On the study more broadly: Repertoires from malignant and benign thyroid patients were compared across blood and tumor or nodule tissue.

Thyroid surgery was preceded by no treatment in any patient. Comments on this clone: Its antigen is currently unknown. Compared with germline, one end of the junction differs, possibly owing to a read error.

In the original processing: The study's classifier, a distant-metastasis tool for papillary thyroid cancer, was built using CDR3 differences across clinicopathological groups. TCRdb called clones again from the PCR reads with MiXCR. TCRdb, rather than the study authors, made the V and J calls. The sample consists of tens of thousands of clones, about 10% of them appearing once. The germline gives CDR1 MNHEY, CDR2 SVGEGT. The CDR3 extends over 15 amino acids. General study results and limits: Reportedly, malignant thyroid tumors had significantly higher TCR beta diversity than benign nodules, in blood and tumor.

V usage is TRBV6-2 or TRBV6-3 and J usage is TRBJ1-6, with D perhaps matching TRBD1 (6 bases). The sequenced sample consisted of blood. This TCR was recovered from a female donor with papillary thyroid cancer or a benign thyroid nodule (not recorded which). Some clones in this sample may be carry-over from other donors' samples. The CDR3 DNA sequence: TGTGCCAGCAGAACAGGGTTCTTGCTCCAATCACCCCTCAAATTT. Translation gives CASRTGFLLQSPLKF.